The present entry profiles one T cell receptor (beta chain) with its context. This entry belongs to a study of T cell responses to AZD1222 COVID-19 vaccine. Profiling relied on immunoSEQ multiplex PCR, and the TCRdb table lists in-frame clones only, not all of them. The sample lists 100,000 to 150,000 clones, 85% to 95% occurring once. The germline V gene encodes CDR1 GTSNPN and CDR2 SVGIG (reference sequence). V lost 4 bases and J 7 bases, leaving 11 bases between the germline ends. CDR3 length: 12 residues. The sequences come from peripheral blood, collected on day 0 of AZD1222 vaccination. This receptor was identified in an adult in good health. The chain carries TRBV30 and TRBJ2-1, with D perhaps TRBD1 or TRBD2 (5 bases each). The CDR3 is CAWKGSVNEQFF. Here the CDR3 DNA reads TGTGCCTGGAAGGGGAGTGTGAATGAGCAGTTCTTC. Full variable domain (outside the CDR3, taken from reference TRBV30 and TRBJ2-1): SQTIHQWPATLVQPVGSPLSLECTVEGTSNPNLYWYRQAAGRGLQLLFYSVGIGQISSEVPQNLSASRPQDRQFILSSKKLLLSDSGFYLCAWKGSVNEQFFGPGTRLTVL.